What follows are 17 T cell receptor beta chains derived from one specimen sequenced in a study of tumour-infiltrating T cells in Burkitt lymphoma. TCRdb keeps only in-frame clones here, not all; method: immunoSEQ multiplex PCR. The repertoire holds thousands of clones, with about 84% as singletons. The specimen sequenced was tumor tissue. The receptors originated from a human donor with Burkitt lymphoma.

The CDR3 sequence is CASSLTGTSGSGDTQYF. The CDR3 DNA sequence: TGCGCCAGCAGCTTGACCGGGACTAGCGGGAGCGGTGATACGCAGTATTTT. The gene calls are TRBV5-1 and TRBJ2-3; 14 bases are shared with TRBD2. The germline V gene encodes CDR1 SGHRS and CDR2 YFSETQ. This CDR3 has 17 residues. The V gene end was trimmed by 1 base and the J gene end by 6 bases; junction bases not matched to a gene: 7.

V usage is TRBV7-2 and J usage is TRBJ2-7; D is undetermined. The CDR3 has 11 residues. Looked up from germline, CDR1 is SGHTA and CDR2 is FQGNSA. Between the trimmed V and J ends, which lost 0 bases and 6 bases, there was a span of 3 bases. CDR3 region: CASSLAREQYF. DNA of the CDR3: TGTGCCAGCAGCTTAGCGCGCGAGCAGTACTTC.

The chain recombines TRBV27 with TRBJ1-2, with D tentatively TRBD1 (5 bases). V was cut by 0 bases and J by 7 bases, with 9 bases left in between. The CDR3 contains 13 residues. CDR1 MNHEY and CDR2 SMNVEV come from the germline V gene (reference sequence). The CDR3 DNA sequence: TGTGCCAGCAGTTTATCCCTCGGGGGTGGCTACACCTTC. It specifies CASSLSLGGGYTF.

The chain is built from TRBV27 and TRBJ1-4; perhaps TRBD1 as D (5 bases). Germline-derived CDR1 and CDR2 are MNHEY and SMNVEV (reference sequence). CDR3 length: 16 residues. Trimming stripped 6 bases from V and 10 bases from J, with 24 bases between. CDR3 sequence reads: CASRGPGLSDEGKLFF. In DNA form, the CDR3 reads TGTGCCAGCAGGGGACCAGGACTCTCGGACGAAGGAAAACTGTTTTTT.

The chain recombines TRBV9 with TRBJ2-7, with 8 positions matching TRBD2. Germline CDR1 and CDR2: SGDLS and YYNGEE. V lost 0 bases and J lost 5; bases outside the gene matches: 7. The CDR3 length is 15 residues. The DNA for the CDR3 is TGTGCCAGCAGCGTAGATGCGGGGGGCGGCAACGAGCAGTACTTC. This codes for CASSVDAGGGNEQYF. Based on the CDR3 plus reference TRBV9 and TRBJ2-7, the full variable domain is DSGVTQTPKHLITATGQRVTLRCSPRSGDLSVYWYQQSLDQGLQFLIQYYNGEERAKGNILERFSAQQFPDLHSELNLSSLELGDSALYFCASSVDAGGGNEQYFGPGTRLTVT.

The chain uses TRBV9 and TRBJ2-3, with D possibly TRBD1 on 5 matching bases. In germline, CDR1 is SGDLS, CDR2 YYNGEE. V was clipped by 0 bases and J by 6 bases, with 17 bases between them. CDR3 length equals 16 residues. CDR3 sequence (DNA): TGTGCCAGCAGCGTAGCAACAGGTATCTCCGCTGATACGCAGTATTTT. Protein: CASSVATGISADTQYF. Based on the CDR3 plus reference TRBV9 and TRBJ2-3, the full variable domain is DSGVTQTPKHLITATGQRVTLRCSPRSGDLSVYWYQQSLDQGLQFLIQYYNGEERAKGNILERFSAQQFPDLHSELNLSSLELGDSALYFCASSVATGISADTQYFGPGTRLTVL.

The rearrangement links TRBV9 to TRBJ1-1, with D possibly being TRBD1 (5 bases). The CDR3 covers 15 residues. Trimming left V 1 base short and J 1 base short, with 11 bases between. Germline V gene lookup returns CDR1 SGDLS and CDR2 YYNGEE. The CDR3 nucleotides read TGTGCCAGCAGCGTACTACTAGGACAGAACACTGAAGCTTTCTTT. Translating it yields CASSVLLGQNTEAFF.

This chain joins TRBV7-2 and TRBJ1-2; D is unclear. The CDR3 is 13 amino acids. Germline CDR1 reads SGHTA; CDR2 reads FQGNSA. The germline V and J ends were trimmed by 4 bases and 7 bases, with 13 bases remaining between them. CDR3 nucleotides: TGTGCCAGCAGCTATCAAGAGGAGGCTGGCTACACCTTC. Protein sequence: CASSYQEEAGYTF.

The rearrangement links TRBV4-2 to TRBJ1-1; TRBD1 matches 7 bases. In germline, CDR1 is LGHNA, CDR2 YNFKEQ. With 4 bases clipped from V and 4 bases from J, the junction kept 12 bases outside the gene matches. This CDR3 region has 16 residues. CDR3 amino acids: CASSPITQTGPTEAFF. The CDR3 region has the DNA TGTGCCAGCAGCCCGATCACCCAGACAGGGCCCACTGAAGCTTTCTTT.

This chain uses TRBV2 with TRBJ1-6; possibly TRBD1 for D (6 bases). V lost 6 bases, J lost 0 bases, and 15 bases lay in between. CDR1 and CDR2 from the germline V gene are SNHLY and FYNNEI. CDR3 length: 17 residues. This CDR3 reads CASSPGQYSSYNSPLHF. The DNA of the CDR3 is TGTGCCAGCAGCCCCGGACAGTATAGCTCCTATAATTCACCCCTCCACTTT.

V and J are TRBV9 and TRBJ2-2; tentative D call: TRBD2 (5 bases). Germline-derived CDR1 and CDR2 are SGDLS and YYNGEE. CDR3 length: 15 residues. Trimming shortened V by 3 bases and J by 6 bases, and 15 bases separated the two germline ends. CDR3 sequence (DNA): TGTGCCAGCAGCGCACAGCCCGGGGTCGCCGGGGAGCTGTTTTTT. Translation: CASSAQPGVAGELFF.

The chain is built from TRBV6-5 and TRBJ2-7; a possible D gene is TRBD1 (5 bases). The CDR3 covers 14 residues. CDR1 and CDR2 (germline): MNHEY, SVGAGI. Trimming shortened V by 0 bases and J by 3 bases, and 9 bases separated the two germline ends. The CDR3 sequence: CASSYSQGLYEQYF. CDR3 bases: TGTGCCAGCAGTTACTCCCAGGGCCTCTACGAGCAGTACTTC.

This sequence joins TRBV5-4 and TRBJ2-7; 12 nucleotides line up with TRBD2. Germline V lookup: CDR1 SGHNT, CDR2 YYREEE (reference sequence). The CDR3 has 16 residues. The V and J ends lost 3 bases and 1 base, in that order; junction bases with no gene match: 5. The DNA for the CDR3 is TGTGCCAGCAGCTCCCTAGCGGGGGGGTTTTCCTACGAGCAGTACTTC. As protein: CASSSLAGGFSYEQYF.

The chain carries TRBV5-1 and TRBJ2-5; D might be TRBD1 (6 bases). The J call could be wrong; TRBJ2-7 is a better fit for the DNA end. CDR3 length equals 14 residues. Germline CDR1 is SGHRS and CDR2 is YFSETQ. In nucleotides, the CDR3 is TGCGCCAGCAGCTTCACAGGGAACACCTACGAGCAGTACTTC. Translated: CASSFTGNTYEQYF.

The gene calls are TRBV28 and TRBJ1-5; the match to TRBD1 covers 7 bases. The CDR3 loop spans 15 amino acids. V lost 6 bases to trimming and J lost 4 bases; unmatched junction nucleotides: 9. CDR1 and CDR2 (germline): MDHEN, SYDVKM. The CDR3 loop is CASRPRDRANQPQHF. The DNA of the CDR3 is TGTGCCAGCAGACCTAGAGACAGGGCGAATCAGCCCCAGCATTTT.

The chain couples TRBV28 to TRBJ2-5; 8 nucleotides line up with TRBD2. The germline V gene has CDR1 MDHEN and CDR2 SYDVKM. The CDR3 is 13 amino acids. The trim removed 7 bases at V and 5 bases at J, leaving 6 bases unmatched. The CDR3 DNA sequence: TGTGCCAGCAAGCGCGGGGGGCCTGAGACCCAGTACTTC. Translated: CASKRGGPETQYF.

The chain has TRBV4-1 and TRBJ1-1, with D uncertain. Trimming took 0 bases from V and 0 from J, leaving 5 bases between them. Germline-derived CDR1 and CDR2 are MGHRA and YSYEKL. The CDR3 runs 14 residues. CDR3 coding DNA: TGCGCCAGCAGCCAAGACCGGCTGAACACTGAAGCTTTCTTT. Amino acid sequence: CASSQDRLNTEAFF.